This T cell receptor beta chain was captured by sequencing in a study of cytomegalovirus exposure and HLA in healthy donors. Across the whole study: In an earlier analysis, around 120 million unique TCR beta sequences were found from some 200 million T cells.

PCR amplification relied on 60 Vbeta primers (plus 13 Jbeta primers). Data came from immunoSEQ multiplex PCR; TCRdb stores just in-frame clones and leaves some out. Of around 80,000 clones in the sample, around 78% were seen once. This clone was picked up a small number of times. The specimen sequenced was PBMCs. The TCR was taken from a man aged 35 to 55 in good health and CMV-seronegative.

Here the CDR3 reads CSVEDPSTGKLGEQYF. The CDR3 DNA reads TGCAGCGTTGAAGACCCTTCGACAGGGAAGTTAGGCGAGCAGTACTTC. The chain employs TRBV29-1 and TRBJ2-7; the match to TRBD1 covers 7 bases. Unmatched junction bases numbered 14, after V lost 0 bases and J lost 6 bases. CDR1 SQVTM and CDR2 ANQGSEA come from the germline V gene. This CDR3 region has 16 residues.